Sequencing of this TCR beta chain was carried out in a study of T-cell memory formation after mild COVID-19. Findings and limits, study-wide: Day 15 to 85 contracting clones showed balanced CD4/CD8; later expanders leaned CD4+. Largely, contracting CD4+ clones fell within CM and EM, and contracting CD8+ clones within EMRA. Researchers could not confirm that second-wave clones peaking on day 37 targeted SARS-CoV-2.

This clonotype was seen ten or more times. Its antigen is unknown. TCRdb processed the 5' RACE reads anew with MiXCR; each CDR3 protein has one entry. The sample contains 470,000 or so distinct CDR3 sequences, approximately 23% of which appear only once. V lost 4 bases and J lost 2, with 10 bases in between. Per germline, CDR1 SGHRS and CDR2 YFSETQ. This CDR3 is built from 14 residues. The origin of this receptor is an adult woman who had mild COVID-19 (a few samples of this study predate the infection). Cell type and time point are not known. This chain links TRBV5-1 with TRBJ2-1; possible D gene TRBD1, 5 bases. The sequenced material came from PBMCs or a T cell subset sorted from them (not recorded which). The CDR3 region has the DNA TGCGCCAGCAGCCGGCCAGGGACCTACAATGAGCAGTTCTTC. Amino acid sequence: CASSRPGTYNEQFF. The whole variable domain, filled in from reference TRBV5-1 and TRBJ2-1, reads KAGVTQTPRYLIKTRGQQVTLSCSPISGHRSVSWYQQTPGQGLQFLFEYFSETQRNKGNFPGRFSGRQFSNSRSEMNVSTLELGDSALYLCASSRPGTYNEQFFGPGTRLTVL.